Listed below are T cell receptor beta chains from one sample, sequenced in a study of T cell responses to AZD1222 COVID-19 vaccine. TCRdb's copy holds only in-frame clones and misses some; the assay was immunoSEQ multiplex PCR. The sample comprises roughly 70,000 clones, roughly nine tenths of which are singletons, and roughly 1.2% rests with the top ten. This material consisted of peripheral blood, taken 28 days after the second AZD1222 dose. The receptors stem from an adult who received the AZD1222 COVID-19 vaccine. Both conserved end residues are part of each CDR3. A D gene is named only where the DNA matches it firmly. A clone size is listed for some rows: how often the clone was seen (once, few, many), or a class if it is expanded.

J | V | size | D | DNA | CDR3
TRBJ1-3 | TRBV3-1/TRBV3-2 | NA | NA | TGTGCCAGCAGCCAAGATCAGTCCTCGGGCACTGGAAACACCATATATTTT | CASSQDQSSGTGNTIYF
TRBJ1-5 | TRBV5-1 | NA | NA | TGCGCCAGCTCCCCGGCCGCGCTGGCCGGCAATCAGCCCCAGCATTTT | CASSPAALAGNQPQHF
TRBJ1-1 | TRBV5-6 | NA | TRBD1 | TGTGCCAGCAGTCCTAGGACAGGGGGAGACACTGAAGCTTTCTTT | CASSPRTGGDTEAFF
TRBJ2-3 | TRBV30 | NA | NA | TGTGCCTGGAGTCAAGGTCTAGCCTTTGGGGCAGATACGCAGTATTTT | CAWSQGLAFGADTQYF
TRBJ1-1 | TRBV7-3 | NA | NA | TGTGCCAGCGGAAGATCGGGGAACACTGAAGCTTTCTTT | CASGRSGNTEAFF
TRBJ2-7 | TRBV20-1 | once | NA | TGCAGTGCTCGTGGGGCCAACTACGAGCAGTACTTC | CSARGANYEQYF
TRBJ1-2 | TRBV27 | few | NA | TGTGCCAGCAGTTCTCCGGGACACTCTAACTATGGCTACACCTTC | CASSSPGHSNYGYTF
TRBJ1-1 | TRBV7-9 | NA | NA | TGTGCCAGCAGCTTAGGCTTTCGGAGCCCAAACACTGAAGCTTTCTTT | CASSLGFRSPNTEAFF
TRBJ1-5 | TRBV10-3 | NA | NA | TGTGCCATCAGTGAGTCGTCAGGGTGGGGTAGCAATCAGCCCCAGCATTTT | CAISESSGWGSNQPQHF
TRBJ1-4 | TRBV18 | NA | NA | TGTGCCAGCTCAAGGGACCGTCCAACTAATGAAAAACTGTTTTTT | CASSRDRPTNEKLFF
TRBJ1-1 | TRBV19 | NA | NA | TGTGCCTCCAGGGTCGGTGGCACTGAAGCTTTCTTT | CASRVGGTEAFF
TRBJ2-7 | TRBV18 | NA | TRBD1 | TGTGCCAGCTCAGTACGGGACAGAACTTCCTACGAGCAGTACTTC | CASSVRDRTSYEQYF
TRBJ1-3 | TRBV9 | NA | TRBD1 | TGTGCCAGCAGCCTGCTTAGTTGGACAGGTTTCTCTGGAAACACCATATATTTT | CASSLLSWTGFSGNTIYF
TRBJ1-1 | TRBV11-3 | NA | TRBD1 | TGTGCCAGCAGCTTAGATCAGCAGGGGGCGTCTCTGAACACTGAAGCTTTCTTT | CASSLDQQGASLNTEAFF
TRBJ2-2 | TRBV4-1 | NA | TRBD1 | TGCGCCAGCAGCCAATCGACAGGGAGCACCGGGGAGCTGTTTTTT | CASSQSTGSTGELFF
TRBJ2-3 | TRBV18 | NA | TRBD2 | TGTGCCAGCTCACCGCGACTAGCGGGAGAGGAGGCAGATACGCAGTATTTT | CASSPRLAGEEADTQYF
TRBJ2-7 | TRBV19 | NA | TRBD2 | TGTGCCAGTAGTATCCTAGCGGGAGAAATCTACGAGCAGTACTTC | CASSILAGEIYEQYF
TRBJ2-5 | TRBV5-6 | NA | TRBD2 | TGTGCCAGCAGCTTAATCCCTAGCGGGACCCAAGAGACCCAGTACTTC | CASSLIPSGTQETQYF
TRBJ2-1 | TRBV30 | NA | TRBD2 | TGTGCCTGGAGTCGAAGCGGGAGCTCCTACAATGAGCAGTTCTTC | CAWSRSGSSYNEQFF
TRBJ2-7 | TRBV6-5 | NA | NA | TGTGCCAGCAGAGTTTACCATCCGGCCTCCTACGAGCAGTACTTC | CASRVYHPASYEQYF
TRBJ2-7 | TRBV27 | few | TRBD1 | TGTGCCAGCAGTTTATCAGGGGGCCCCTACGAGCAGTACTTC | CASSLSGGPYEQYF
TRBJ2-1 | TRBV27 | NA | TRBD2 | TGTGCCAGCAGTCAAGGGACTAGCGGGAGGATTGATGAGCAGTTCTTC | CASSQGTSGRIDEQFF
TRBJ2-1 | TRBV2 | NA | NA | TGTGCCATCACACTAGGGCAGGATGAGCAGTTCTTC | CAITLGQDEQFF
TRBJ1-1 | TRBV29-1 | once | TRBD1 | TGCAGCGTGGAACCAGGGGGAGTAAACACTGAAGCTTTCTTT | CSVEPGGVNTEAFF
TRBJ1-6 | TRBV6-5 | NA | NA | TGTGCCAGCAGCTCCACCTTCTCACCCCTCCACTTT | CASSSTFSPLHF
TRBJ2-1 | TRBV19 | few | NA | TGTGCCAGTAGTATAGACCGACTTCAAGGGATGGGGCACAATGAGCAGTTCTTC | CASSIDRLQGMGHNEQFF
TRBJ2-1 | TRBV19 | NA | NA | TGTGCCAGTAGTACTGGAATGAGGAGCGACAATGAGCAGTTCTTC | CASSTGMRSDNEQFF
TRBJ1-3 | TRBV19 | NA | NA | TGTGCCAGTAGTATATTGGGAGCTGGAAACACCATATATTTT | CASSILGAGNTIYF
TRBJ1-2 | TRBV18 | NA | NA | TGTGCCAGCTCACGGTCAAAGGACTTCGCGCGGGGCTACACCTTC | CASSRSKDFARGYTF
TRBJ1-1 | TRBV5-4 | NA | NA | TGTGCCAGCAGTATCCCTGGGGATCTTGAAGCTTTCTTT | CASSIPGDLEAFF
TRBJ2-5 | TRBV29-1 | NA | NA | TGCAGCGTTGACAACGGGCGAGAGACCCAGTACTTC | CSVDNGRETQYF
TRBJ2-7 | TRBV5-6 | NA | TRBD1 | TGTGCCAGCAGCTCGACAGGGGGCCCCTCCTACGAGCAGTACTTC | CASSSTGGPSYEQYF
TRBJ2-7 | TRBV27 | NA | TRBD2 | TGTGCCAGCAGTTTAAAGAGCGGGGGAGCCTACGAGCAGTACTTC | CASSLKSGGAYEQYF
TRBJ1-2 | TRBV5-5 | NA | TRBD1 | TGTGCCAGCAGCTTGGGAGGCAGGGGGCCTGGCTACACCTTC | CASSLGGRGPGYTF
TRBJ2-2 | TRBV11-3 | NA | NA | TGTGCCAGCAGCGCGACAGGTGGGACCGGGGAGCTGTTTTTT | CASSATGGTGELFF
TRBJ2-3 | TRBV6-2/TRBV6-3 | once | NA | TGTGCCAGCAGTTACGAGCACGGGAGAGGGGGCACAGATACGCAGTATTTT | CASSYEHGRGGTDTQYF
TRBJ2-5 | TRBV29-1 | few | NA | TGCAGCGTTGGTCAGGAGACCCAGTACTTC | CSVGQETQYF
TRBJ1-1 | TRBV4-2 | once | NA | TGTGCCAGCAGCCAAGTTGCAGGGGAGGACACTGAAGCTTTCTTT | CASSQVAGEDTEAFF
TRBJ2-1 | TRBV30 | NA | NA | TGTGCCTGGAGTGTAGTCGGTTTGAAAAATGAGCAGTTCTTC | CAWSVVGLKNEQFF
TRBJ2-7 | TRBV5-1 | few | TRBD2 | TGCGCCAGCAGCCCCCTTACGTTACTAGCGGCCGACGAGCAGTACTTC | CASSPLTLLAADEQYF
TRBJ1-2 | TRBV12-5 | NA | NA | TGTGCTAGTGGTTTGAGCGGCAGTCACTATGGCTACACCTTC | CASGLSGSHYGYTF